This T cell receptor beta chain originates from a study of T cell responses to AZD1222 COVID-19 vaccine. Study findings and constraints: A mostly white British donor set with more females was recruited, and clonal diversity was possibly underestimated.

Germline CDR1 is MNHNY and CDR2 is SVGAGI (reference sequence). The CDR3 is 13 amino acids. Trimming pared 2 bases from V and 3 bases from J, leaving 7 bases between. About this clone: Its antigen is as yet unknown.

Sequencing was performed with immunoSEQ multiplex PCR; in TCRdb, only in-frame clones are kept and a portion is missing. This sample's clone table lists about 140,000 clones. The chain carries TRBV6-6 and TRBJ1-2; D remains unclear. This sequence was found in an adult in good health. The specimen was peripheral blood. CDR3 loop: CASSYKGHYGYTF. The CDR3 DNA follows: TGTGCCAGCAGTTACAAGGGCCACTATGGCTACACCTTC.